The clone carrying this T cell receptor beta chain was seen only a few times. Read data end 3 residues before the CDR3 end; the end is taken from the germline J gene. This sample is part of a study of T cell clonality in common variable immunodeficiency. Trimming stripped 11 bases from V and 0 bases from J, with 17 bases between. The germline CDR1 and CDR2 sequences are LNHDA and SQIVND (reference sequence). The CDR3 runs 15 residues. Heparinized whole blood, 5 to 8 ml, came from each donor. Clones were sequenced by immunoSEQ multiplex PCR, and TCRdb holds only the in-frame ones, with some missing. Listed for the sample are fewer than 60,000 clones, none seen a single time.

The receptor comes from a person aged 18-69 years in good health. The specimen sequenced was peripheral blood mononuclear cells. The chain employs TRBV19 and TRBJ1-5, with D possibly matching TRBD1 (5 bases). Here the CDR3 reads CAALEGSYSNQPQHF. CDR3 DNA, as far as it was read: TGTGCCGCCCTGGAGGGGAGTTATAGCAATCAGCCC.